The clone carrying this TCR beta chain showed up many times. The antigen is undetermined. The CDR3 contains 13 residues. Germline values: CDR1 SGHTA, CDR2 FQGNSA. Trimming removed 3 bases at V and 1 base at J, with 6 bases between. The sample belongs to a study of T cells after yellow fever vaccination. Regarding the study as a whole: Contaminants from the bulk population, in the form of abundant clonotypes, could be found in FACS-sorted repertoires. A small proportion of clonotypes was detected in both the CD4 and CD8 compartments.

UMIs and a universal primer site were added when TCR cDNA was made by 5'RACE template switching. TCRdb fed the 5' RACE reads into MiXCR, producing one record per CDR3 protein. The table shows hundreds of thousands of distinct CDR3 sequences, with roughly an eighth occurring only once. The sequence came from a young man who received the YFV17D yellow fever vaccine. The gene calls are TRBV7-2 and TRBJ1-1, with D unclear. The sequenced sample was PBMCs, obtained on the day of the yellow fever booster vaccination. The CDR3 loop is CASSFLRNTEAFF. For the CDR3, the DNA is TGTGCCAGCAGCTTCTTACGGAACACTGAAGCTTTCTTT.